One sample yielded the 18 T cell receptor beta chains listed below, sequenced in a study of cytomegalovirus exposure and HLA in healthy donors. Primers: 60 Vbeta forward and 13 Jbeta reverse. The method was immunoSEQ multiplex PCR; TCRdb's version includes in-frame clones alone and lacks a portion of them. Seen here are fewer than 350,000 clones, around nine tenths observed once, and the top ten hold about 2%. The sample comprised PBMCs. The receptors shown here come from a woman aged 18-30 years in good health and CMV-seronegative.

The chain is built from TRBV10-1 and TRBJ2-7; weak D call: TRBD1 (6 bases). The CDR3 has 12 amino acids. The V gene lost 2 bases and the J gene lost 4 bases, with 6 bases spanning the gap. The germline V gene encodes CDR1 WNHNN and CDR2 SYGVQD (reference sequence). The CDR3 sequence: CASSETGYEQYF. The CDR3 coding sequence is TGCGCCAGCAGTGAGACAGGGTACGAGCAGTACTTC.

The chain links TRBV9 to TRBJ1-4; 7 nucleotides agree with TRBD1. The CDR3 has 15 residues. The V gene's germline CDR1 is SGDLS and CDR2 YYNGEE. Trimming removed 4 bases from V and 4 bases from J; junction bases left unmatched: 7. CDR3 sequence: CASSRYRGGNEKLFF. The DNA for the CDR3 is TGTGCCAGCAGCCGGTACAGGGGAGGTAATGAAAAACTGTTTTTT.

The chain recombines TRBV7-2 with TRBJ1-2; D is unresolved. V lost 0 bases to trimming and J lost 7 bases, with 9 bases between them. Per germline, CDR1 SGHTA and CDR2 FQGNSA. The CDR3 is 13 amino acids. The DNA of the CDR3 is TGTGCCAGCAGCTTAGCCGTTTCAGGTGGCTACACCTTC. Its translation is CASSLAVSGGYTF.

There are a few counts of this clone. This chain uses TRBV6-1 with TRBJ1-4; tentatively, D is TRBD1 (6 bases). Deletions cut 9 bases from V and 8 bases from J, with 10 bases between. The CDR3 extends over 11 amino acids. Germline V gene sequence: CDR1 MNHNS, CDR2 SASEGT. The CDR3 DNA reads TGTGCCAGAGTCAGGGGCGAAAAACTGTTTTTT. Translated: CARVRGEKLFF.

V is TRBV10-3 and J is TRBJ1-2, with D maybe TRBD1 (6 bases). V was shortened by 4 bases and J by 6 bases, with 12 bases between the two germline ends. Germline CDR1 and CDR2: ENHRY and SYGVKD. This CDR3 spans 13 amino acids. Here the CDR3 reads CAISGRGRDGYTF. Here the CDR3 DNA reads TGTGCCATCAGTGGCAGGGGCCGGGATGGCTACACCTTC.

This sequence joins TRBV5-4 and TRBJ2-3; 10 bases are shared with TRBD2. The V gene end was trimmed by 0 bases and the J gene end by 0 bases; junction bases not matched to a gene: 7. Germline-derived CDR1 and CDR2 are SGHNT and YYREEE (reference sequence). The CDR3 runs 18 residues. The CDR3 loop reads CASSLAGSGGTSTDTQYF. The CDR3 DNA reads as TGTGCCAGCAGCTTGGCCGGTAGCGGGGGGACTAGCACAGATACGCAGTATTTT.

V and J are TRBV7-2 and TRBJ2-1; the match to TRBD2 covers 8 bases. This CDR3 spans 16 amino acids. CDR1 and CDR2 from the germline V gene are SGHTA and FQGNSA. V was pared by 6 bases and J by 6 bases, with 13 bases of the junction left unmatched. CDR3 sequence: CASRSSGLAGLNEQFF. Here the CDR3 DNA reads TGTGCCAGCAGGTCCTCCGGCCTAGCGGGCCTCAATGAGCAGTTCTTC.

J is TRBJ1-3 and V is TRBV2; 9 nucleotides match TRBD1. With V trimmed by 7 bases and J by 1 base, 5 bases remained unmatched. The CDR3 is 15 amino acids. In germline, CDR1 is SNHLY, CDR2 FYNNEI. The CDR3 region has the DNA TGTGCCAGCAATAAGGACAGGGGATCTGGAAACACCATATATTTT. This codes for CASNKDRGSGNTIYF.

As to this clone: This specimen includes other DNA sequences encoding the same CDR3. The CDR3 DNA follows: TGCGCCAGCAGCTTGACTAGCGGGGGGGCGTACGAGCAGTACTTC. Translating it yields CASSLTSGGAYEQYF. The gene calls are TRBV5-1 and TRBJ2-7, with 13 nucleotides matching TRBD2. This CDR3 has 15 amino acids. CDR1 and CDR2 from the germline V gene are SGHRS and YFSETQ. Trimming took 1 base from V and 4 from J; bases not matched to a gene: 2.

The chain recombines TRBV10-3 with TRBJ1-6, with a weak D call TRBD1 (6 bases). V shed 7 bases and J shed 10 bases, with 14 bases lying between them. Germline lookup yields CDR1 ENHRY and CDR2 SYGVKD. CDR3 length equals 13 residues. CDR3 amino acids: CAINAGDESPLHF. CDR3 in DNA: TGTGCCATCAATGCAGGGGACGAGTCACCCCTCCACTTT.

The chain employs TRBV2 and TRBJ2-5; D call uncertain. Near its end, the DNA agrees better with TRBJ2-7, so the J call may be wrong. The CDR3 length is 13 residues. Germline CDR1 is SNHLY and CDR2 is FYNNEI. CDR3 sequence reads: CASSEARQSEQYF. The CDR3 nucleotides are TGTGCCAGCAGTGAAGCGCGGCAATCCGAGCAGTACTTC.

The J gene is TRBJ2-1, the V gene TRBV4-2; TRBD2 matches 9 bases. Germline loops: CDR1 LGHNA, CDR2 YNFKEQ. The CDR3 consists of 16 residues. J gave up 8 bases and V 1 base, and 9 bases lay outside the gene matches. CDR3 coding DNA: TGTGCCAGCAGCCAAGCAGGACTAGCGACAGTCGATGAGCAGTTCTTC. Protein: CASSQAGLATVDEQFF.

The genes are TRBV5-6 and TRBJ2-5, with TRBD2 as a possible D gene (5 bases). With the DNA end fitting TRBJ2-7 better, the J assignment may be wrong. CDR1 and CDR2 (germline): SGHDT, YYEEEE. The CDR3 runs to 14 residues. The DNA of the CDR3 is TGTGCCAGCAGCGATGATCTAGCTAGGTACGAGCAGTACTTC. Residues: CASSDDLARYEQYF.

This chain uses TRBV19 with TRBJ2-1; D is possibly TRBD2 (5 bases). The CDR3 loop spans 15 amino acids. V was clipped by 1 base and J by 0 bases, with 7 bases between them. From germline, CDR1 is LNHDA and CDR2 SQIVND (reference sequence). The CDR3 DNA follows: TGTGCCAGTAGTATAGCTAGCAACTCCTACAATGAGCAGTTCTTC. Its protein product is CASSIASNSYNEQFF.

This chain joins TRBV4-1 and TRBJ1-4; the D gene is possibly TRBD1 (5 bases). Germline V gives CDR1 MGHRA, CDR2 YSYEKL. This CDR3 comprises 15 residues. With 1 base removed from V and 7 bases from J, the gap between germline ends came to 13 bases. In nucleotides, the CDR3 is TGCGCCAGCAGCCAAGCGGGCAGGGTTGGTGAAAAACTGTTTTTT. Amino acids: CASSQAGRVGEKLFF.

The chain uses TRBV19 and TRBJ1-5; D perhaps matches TRBD1 (6 bases). CDR3 length: 16 amino acids. The germline CDR1 and CDR2 sequences are LNHDA and SQIVND (reference sequence). V was clipped by 3 bases and J by 11 bases, with 23 bases between them. The CDR3 sequence is CASSIGRGALGAAQHF. DNA for the CDR3: TGTGCCAGTAGTATCGGTCGGGGGGCCCTCGGTGCGGCCCAGCATTTT.

In the case of this clone: One junction end disagrees with the germline gene, perhaps due to a read error. The chain carries TRBV14 and TRBJ1-2; 9 bases map to TRBD1. CDR3 length: 13 amino acids. The germline gives CDR1 SGHDN, CDR2 FVKESK. The DNA of the CDR3 is TGTGCCAGCAGCCAGACAGGGGGTAGAGGCTACTCCTTC. It codes for CASSQTGGRGYSF.

The chain has TRBV2 and TRBJ2-3, with D unresolved. V was shortened by 4 bases and J by 1 base, with 9 bases between the two germline ends. The CDR3 covers 14 residues. Germline assignment: CDR1 SNHLY and CDR2 FYNNEI. The CDR3 is CASSATEGTDTQYF. CDR3 coding DNA: TGTGCCAGCAGTGCTACAGAAGGCACAGATACGCAGTATTTT.